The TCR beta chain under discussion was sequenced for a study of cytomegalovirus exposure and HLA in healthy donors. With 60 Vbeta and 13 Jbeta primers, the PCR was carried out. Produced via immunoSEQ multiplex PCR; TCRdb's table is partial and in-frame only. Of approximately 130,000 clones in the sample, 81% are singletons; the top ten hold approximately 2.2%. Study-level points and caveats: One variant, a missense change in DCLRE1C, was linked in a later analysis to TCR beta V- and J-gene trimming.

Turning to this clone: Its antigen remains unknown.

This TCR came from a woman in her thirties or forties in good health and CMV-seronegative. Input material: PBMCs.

This chain's CDR3 is CASSSGLAGGGETQYF. CDR3 coding DNA: TGCGCCAGCAGCTCAGGACTAGCGGGGGGGGGCGAGACCCAGTACTTC. The V call is TRBV5-1, the J call TRBJ2-5, with 15 nucleotides matching TRBD2. V lost 3 bases to trimming and J lost 5 bases; unmatched junction nucleotides: 5. The CDR3 sequence is 16 residues long. CDR1 is SGHRS, CDR2 YFSETQ, per germline.